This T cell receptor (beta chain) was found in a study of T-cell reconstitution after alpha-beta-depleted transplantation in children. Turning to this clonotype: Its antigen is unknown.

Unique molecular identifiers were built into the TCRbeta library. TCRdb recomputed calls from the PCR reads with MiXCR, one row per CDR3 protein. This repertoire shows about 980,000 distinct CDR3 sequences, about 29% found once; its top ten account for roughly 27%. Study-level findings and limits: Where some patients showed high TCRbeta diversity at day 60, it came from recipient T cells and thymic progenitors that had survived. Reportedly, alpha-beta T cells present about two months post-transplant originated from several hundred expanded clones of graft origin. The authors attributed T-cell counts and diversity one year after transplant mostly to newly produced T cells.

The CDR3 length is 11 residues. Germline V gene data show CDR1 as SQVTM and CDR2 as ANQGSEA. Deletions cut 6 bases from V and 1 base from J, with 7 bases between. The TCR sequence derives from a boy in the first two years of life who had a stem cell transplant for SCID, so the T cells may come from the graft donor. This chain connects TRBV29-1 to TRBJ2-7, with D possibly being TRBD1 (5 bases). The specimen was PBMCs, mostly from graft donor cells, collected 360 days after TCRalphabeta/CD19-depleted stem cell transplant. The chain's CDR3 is CSVQESYEQYF. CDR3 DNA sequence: TGCAGCGTACAGGAGTCCTACGAGCAGTACTTC.